This T cell receptor beta chain comes out of a study of technical replicates of blood from four donors. Profiling relied on immunoSEQ multiplex PCR, and the TCRdb table lists in-frame clones only, not all of them. The sample has roughly 72,000 clones; roughly 91% are singletons. The CDR3 runs 15 residues. Germline CDR1 and CDR2: KGHSH and LQKENI. Trimming left V 4 bases short and J 2 bases short, with 15 bases between. This clonotype originated in a human donor in good health. The chain combines TRBV18 with TRBJ2-7, with D possibly TRBD1 on 7 matching bases. The sample was T cells isolated from PBMCs. CDR3 nucleotide sequence: TGTGCCAGCTCACTCAGACAGGGAGGAACCTACGAGCAGTACTTC. Protein product: CASSLRQGGTYEQYF.